The clone carrying this TCR beta chain came up a few times. TCRdb reprocessed the RT-PCR reads with MiXCR, giving one entry per CDR3 protein. The sample shows around 700,000 distinct CDR3 sequences, over 12% of them seen only once. The germline CDR1 and CDR2 sequences are SGHTA and FQGNSA. Trimming took off 1 base at V and 2 bases at J, with 8 bases between the two ends. The CDR3 contains 14 residues. V gene TRBV7-2 combines with J gene TRBJ1-1; no definite D call. This receptor was identified in a female donor in good health, serving as a healthy control. Sequenced sample: memory CD4+ T cells from blood. The CDR3 spells CASSLGSDNTEAFF. Written as DNA, the CDR3 is TGTGCCAGCAGCTTAGGATCTGATAACACTGAAGCTTTCTTT.